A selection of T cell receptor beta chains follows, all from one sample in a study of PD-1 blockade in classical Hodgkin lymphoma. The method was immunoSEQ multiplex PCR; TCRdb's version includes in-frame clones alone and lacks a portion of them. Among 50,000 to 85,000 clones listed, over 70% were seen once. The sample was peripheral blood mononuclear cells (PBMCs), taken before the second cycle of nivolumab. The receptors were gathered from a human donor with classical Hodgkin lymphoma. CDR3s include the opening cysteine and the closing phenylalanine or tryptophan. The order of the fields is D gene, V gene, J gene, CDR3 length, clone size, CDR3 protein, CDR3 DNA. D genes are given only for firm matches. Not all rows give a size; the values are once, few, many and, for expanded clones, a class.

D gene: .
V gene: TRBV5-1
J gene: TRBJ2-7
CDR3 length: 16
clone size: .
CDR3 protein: CASSLGARDGSYEQYF
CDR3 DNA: TGCGCCAGCAGCTTGGGGGCCCGGGACGGCTCCTACGAGCAGTACTTC

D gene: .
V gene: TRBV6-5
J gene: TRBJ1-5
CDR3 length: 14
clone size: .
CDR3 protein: CASRQTGSNQPQHF
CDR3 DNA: TGTGCCAGCAGACAAACAGGGAGCAATCAGCCCCAGCATTTT

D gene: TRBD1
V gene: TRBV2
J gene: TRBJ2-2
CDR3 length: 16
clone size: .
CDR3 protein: CASSNTGGANTGELFF
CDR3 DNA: TGTGCCAGCTCAAATACAGGGGGCGCAAACACCGGGGAGCTGTTTTTT

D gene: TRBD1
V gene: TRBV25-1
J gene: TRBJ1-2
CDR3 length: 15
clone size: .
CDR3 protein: CASSEFRGRHDGYTF
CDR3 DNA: TGTGCCAGCAGTGAATTTAGGGGGCGCCACGATGGCTACACCTTC

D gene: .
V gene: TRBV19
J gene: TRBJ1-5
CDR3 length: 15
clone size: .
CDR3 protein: CASSFLVSAGQPQHF
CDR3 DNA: TGTGCCAGTAGTTTCCTTGTCAGCGCGGGTCAGCCCCAGCATTTT

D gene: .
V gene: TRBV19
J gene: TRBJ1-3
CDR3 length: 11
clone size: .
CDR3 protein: CATGLGNTIYF
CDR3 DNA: TGTGCCACGGGGCTTGGAAACACCATATATTTT

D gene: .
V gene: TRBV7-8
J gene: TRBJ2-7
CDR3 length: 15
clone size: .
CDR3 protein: CASSPPFPFLAEQYF
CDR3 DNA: TGTGCCAGCAGCCCACCCTTCCCCTTCCTGGCCGAGCAGTACTTC

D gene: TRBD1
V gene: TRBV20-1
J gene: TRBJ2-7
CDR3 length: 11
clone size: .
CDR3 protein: CSARGQAEQYF
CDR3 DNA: TGCAGTGCTAGGGGACAGGCCGAGCAGTACTTC

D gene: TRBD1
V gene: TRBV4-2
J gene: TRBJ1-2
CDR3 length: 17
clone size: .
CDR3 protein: CASSRARQGIVESGYTF
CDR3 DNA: TGTGCCAGCAGCCGGGCCCGACAGGGTATTGTTGAATCTGGCTACACCTTC

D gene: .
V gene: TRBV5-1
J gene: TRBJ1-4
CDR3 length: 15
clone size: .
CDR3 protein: CASSLVGGTNEKLFF
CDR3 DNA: TGCGCCAGCAGCTTGGTGGGCGGTACTAATGAAAAACTGTTTTTT

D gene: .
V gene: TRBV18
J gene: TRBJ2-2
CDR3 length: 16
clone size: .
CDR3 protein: CASSPLATPNTGELFF
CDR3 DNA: TGTGCCAGCTCACCACTGGCGACACCGAACACCGGGGAGCTGTTTTTT

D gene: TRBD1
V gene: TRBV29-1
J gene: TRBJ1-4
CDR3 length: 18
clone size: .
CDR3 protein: CSVEEGQGALNGNEKLFF
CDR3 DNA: TGCAGCGTTGAAGAGGGACAGGGGGCGTTGAATGGTAACGAAAAACTGTTTTTT

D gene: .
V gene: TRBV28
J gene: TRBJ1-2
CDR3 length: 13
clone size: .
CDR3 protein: CASSTGYVRGYTF
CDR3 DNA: TGTGCCAGCAGCACAGGGTACGTGAGGGGCTACACCTTC

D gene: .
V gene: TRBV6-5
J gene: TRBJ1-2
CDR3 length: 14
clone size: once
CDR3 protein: CASRPTGTPYGYTF
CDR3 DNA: TGTGCCAGCAGACCGACCGGGACACCCTATGGCTACACCTTC

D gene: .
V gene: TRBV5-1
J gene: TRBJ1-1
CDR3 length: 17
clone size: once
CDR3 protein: CASSFISQGTRGPEAFF
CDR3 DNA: TGCGCCAGCAGCTTTATATCGCAGGGAACCCGGGGGCCTGAAGCTTTCTTT

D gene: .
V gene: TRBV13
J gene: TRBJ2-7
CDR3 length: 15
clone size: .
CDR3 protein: CASSLRKEATYEQYF
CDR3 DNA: TGTGCCAGCAGCTTAAGAAAGGAAGCGACCTACGAGCAGTACTTC

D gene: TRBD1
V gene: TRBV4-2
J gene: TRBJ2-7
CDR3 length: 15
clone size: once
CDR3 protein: CASSFAGGQEYEQYF
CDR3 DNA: TGTGCCAGCAGCTTTGCAGGGGGCCAAGAGTACGAGCAGTACTTC

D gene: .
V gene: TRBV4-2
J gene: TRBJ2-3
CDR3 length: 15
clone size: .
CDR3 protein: CASSPDLASTDTQYF
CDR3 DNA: TGTGCCAGCAGCCCCGACTTGGCTAGCACAGATACGCAGTATTTT